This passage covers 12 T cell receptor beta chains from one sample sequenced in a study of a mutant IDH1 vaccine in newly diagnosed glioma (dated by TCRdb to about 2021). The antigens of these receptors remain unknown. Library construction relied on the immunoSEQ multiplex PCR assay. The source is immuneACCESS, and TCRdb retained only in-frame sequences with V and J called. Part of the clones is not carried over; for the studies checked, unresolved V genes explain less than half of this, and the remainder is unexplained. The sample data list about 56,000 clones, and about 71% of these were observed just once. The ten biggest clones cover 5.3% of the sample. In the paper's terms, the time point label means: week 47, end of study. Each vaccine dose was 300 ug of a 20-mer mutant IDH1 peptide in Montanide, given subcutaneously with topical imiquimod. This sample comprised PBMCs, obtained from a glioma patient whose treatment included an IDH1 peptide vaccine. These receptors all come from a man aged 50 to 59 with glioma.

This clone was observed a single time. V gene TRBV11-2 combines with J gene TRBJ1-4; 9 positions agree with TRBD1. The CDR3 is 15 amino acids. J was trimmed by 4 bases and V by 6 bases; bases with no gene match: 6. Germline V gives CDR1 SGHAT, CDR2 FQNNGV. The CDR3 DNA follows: TGTGCCAGCAGTCCACAGGGGGCGAGTAATGAAAAACTGTTTTTT. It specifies CASSPQGASNEKLFF.

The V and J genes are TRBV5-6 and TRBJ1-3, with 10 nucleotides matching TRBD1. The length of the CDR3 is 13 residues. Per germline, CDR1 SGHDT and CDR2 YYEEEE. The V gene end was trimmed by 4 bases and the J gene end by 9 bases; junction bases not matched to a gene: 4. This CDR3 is CASSRRTGGTIYF. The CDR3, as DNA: TGTGCCAGCAGCCGCCGGACAGGGGGCACCATATATTTT.

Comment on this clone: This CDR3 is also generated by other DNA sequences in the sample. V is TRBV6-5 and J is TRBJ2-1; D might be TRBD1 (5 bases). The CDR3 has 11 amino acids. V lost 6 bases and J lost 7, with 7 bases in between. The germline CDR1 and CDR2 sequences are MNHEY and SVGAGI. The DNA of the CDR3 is TGTGCCAGCAGCCCAGGGAATGAGCAGTTCTTC. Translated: CASSPGNEQFF.

The CDR3 spells CASSQGGDSGANVLTF. Here the CDR3 DNA reads TGCGCCAGCAGCCAAGGCGGGGACTCTGGGGCCAACGTCCTGACTTTC. V and J are TRBV4-3 and TRBJ2-6, with D possibly matching TRBD2 (6 bases). CDR1 and CDR2 from the germline V gene are LGHNA and YSLEER. The CDR3 is made up of 16 amino acids. Trimming removed 1 base at V and 0 bases at J, with 7 bases between.

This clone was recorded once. CDR3 DNA: TGTGCCATCAGTGAGGCGGCAGATTCCTACAATGAGCAGTTCTTC. It yields the protein CAISEAADSYNEQFF. The chain employs TRBV10-3 and TRBJ2-1; unclear D gene. The ends were cut back, 2 bases at V and 1 base at J, with 9 bases in the middle. Germline V gene sequence: CDR1 ENHRY, CDR2 SYGVKD. The CDR3 length is 15 residues.

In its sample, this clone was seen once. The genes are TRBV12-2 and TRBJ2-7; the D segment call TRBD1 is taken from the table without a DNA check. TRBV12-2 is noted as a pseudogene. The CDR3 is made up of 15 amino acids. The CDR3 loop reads CASRTRRPRGDEQYF. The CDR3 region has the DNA TGTGCAAGTCGTACACGCAGACCTAGGGGCGACGAGCAGTACTTC.

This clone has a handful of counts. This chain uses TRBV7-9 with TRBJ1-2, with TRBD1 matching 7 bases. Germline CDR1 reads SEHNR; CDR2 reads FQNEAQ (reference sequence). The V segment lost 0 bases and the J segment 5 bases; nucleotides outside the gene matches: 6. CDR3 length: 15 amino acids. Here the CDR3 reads CASSLAGTVMYGYTF. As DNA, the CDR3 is TGTGCCAGCAGCTTAGCGGGGACAGTAATGTATGGCTACACCTTC.

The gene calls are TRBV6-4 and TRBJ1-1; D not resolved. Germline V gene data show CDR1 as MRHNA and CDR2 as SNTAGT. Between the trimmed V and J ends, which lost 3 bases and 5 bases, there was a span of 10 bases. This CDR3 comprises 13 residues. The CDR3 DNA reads TGTGCCAGCAGTGAGGAAGGTGCGACTGAAGCTTTCTTT. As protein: CASSEEGATEAFF.

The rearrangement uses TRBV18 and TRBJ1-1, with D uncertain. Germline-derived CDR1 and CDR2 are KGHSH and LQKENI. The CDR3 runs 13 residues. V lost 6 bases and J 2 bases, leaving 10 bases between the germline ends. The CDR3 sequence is CASSQGLNTEAFF. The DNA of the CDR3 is TGTGCCAGCTCCCAAGGATTAAACACTGAAGCTTTCTTT.

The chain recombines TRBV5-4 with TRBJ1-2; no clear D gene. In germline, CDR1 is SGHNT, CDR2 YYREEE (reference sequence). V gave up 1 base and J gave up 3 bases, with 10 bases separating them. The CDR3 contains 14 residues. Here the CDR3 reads CASSLNQEHYGYTF. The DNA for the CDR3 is TGTGCCAGCAGCTTGAACCAGGAGCACTATGGCTACACCTTC.

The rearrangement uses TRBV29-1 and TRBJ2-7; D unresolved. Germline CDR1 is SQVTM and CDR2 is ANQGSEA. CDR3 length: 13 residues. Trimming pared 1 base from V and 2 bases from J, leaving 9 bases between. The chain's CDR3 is CSVEAPDTYEQYF. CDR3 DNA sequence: TGCAGCGTTGAAGCCCCGGATACCTACGAGCAGTACTTC.

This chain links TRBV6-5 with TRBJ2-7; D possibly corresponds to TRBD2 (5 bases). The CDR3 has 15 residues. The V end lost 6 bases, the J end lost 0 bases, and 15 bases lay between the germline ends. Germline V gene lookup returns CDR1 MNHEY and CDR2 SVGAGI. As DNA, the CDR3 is TGTGCCAGCAGGTCCCGGCGGGCAGACTCCTACGAGCAGTACTTC. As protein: CASRSRRADSYEQYF.